The clone carrying this T cell receptor (beta chain) was counted a few times. The antigen is not known. The primer mix had 60 V beta and 13 J beta primers. Generated by immunoSEQ multiplex PCR, the TCRdb table keeps only in-frame clones and is missing some. This table holds tens of thousands of clones, 70% to 90% found once. Patients had residual fresh-frozen tumor tissue and more than two years of survival data. The CDR3 runs to 16 residues. The V end lost 4 bases, the J end lost 6 bases, and 22 bases lay between the germline ends. CDR1 SGHVS and CDR2 FNYEAQ come from the germline V gene. These data originate in a study of glioma-infiltrating T cells after dendritic cell vaccination. Broader study findings: No direct clonality-survival link was found; a diverse polyclonal response may matter.

The sequence derives from a human donor with glioblastoma. The specimen was blood, collected before dendritic cell vaccination. V is TRBV7-6 and J is TRBJ2-7; a possible D gene is TRBD2 (7 bases). CDR3 amino acids: CASSSFAGASLPEQYF. In DNA form, the CDR3 reads TGTGCCAGCAGCTCCTTTGCGGGGGCCTCCCTCCCCGAGCAGTACTTC.